This T cell receptor beta chain originates from a study of beta chain features in type 1 diabetes. Every bit of the isolated RNA underwent reverse transcription, so sequencing read expressed TCRB transcripts. Using immunoSEQ multiplex PCR, the repertoire was profiled, and TCRdb retains in-frame clones only, with some absent. This table has about 200,000 clones, under 13% appearing once. This clone came up a few times. Sequenced: central memory CD4+ T cells from blood. The source of this sequence is a man aged 18 to 35 in good health.

The CDR3 loop is CASRLPGANVLTF. The CDR3 nucleotides are TGTGCCAGCCGATTGCCTGGGGCCAACGTCCTGACTTTC. The chain recombines TRBV11-2 with TRBJ2-6, with D uncertain. This CDR3 is built from 13 residues. V lost 8 bases to trimming and J lost 2 bases, with 7 bases between them. Germline lookup yields CDR1 SGHAT and CDR2 FQNNGV.